This T cell receptor (beta chain) is drawn from a study of T cell changes during pregnancy in multiple sclerosis (dated by TCRdb to between 2018 and 2021). The study in broad terms: In women with multiple sclerosis, the researchers looked at how the T cell repertoire shifted as pregnancy progressed.

Library preparation was by the immunoSEQ multiplex PCR assay. As stored in TCRdb, this immuneACCESS dataset retains in-frame rearrangements with V and J assigned. A fraction of the clones does not appear; measured against another copy, unresolved V genes explain less than half of the discrepancy, and the remainder lacks a known reason. This sample gives tens of thousands of clones in total; about 87% of them show up just once. Approximately 5% of the sample is in the top ten clones. The CDR3 numbers 14 residues from cysteine through phenylalanine. Just CDR3 DNA is preserved here, 42 bases in frame from base 1. CDR1 MNHEY and CDR2 SVGAGI are derived from the germline V gene. On this clone itself: Its cognate antigen has yet to be identified. This likely came from a read error, as a far larger clone is one base away.

The chain joins TRBV6-5 to TRBJ1-3; the best D guess is TRBD1, with 6 bases matching. The sequence was collected from a human donor whose cells served as feeder cells for cultures in a pregnancy study. Material: peripheral blood from another person, used as feeder cells. This receptor has the CDR3 CAGRPRDNGNTIYF. The DNA sequence is as follows: TGTGCCGGCAGACCCCGGGACAATGGAAACACCATATATTTT.